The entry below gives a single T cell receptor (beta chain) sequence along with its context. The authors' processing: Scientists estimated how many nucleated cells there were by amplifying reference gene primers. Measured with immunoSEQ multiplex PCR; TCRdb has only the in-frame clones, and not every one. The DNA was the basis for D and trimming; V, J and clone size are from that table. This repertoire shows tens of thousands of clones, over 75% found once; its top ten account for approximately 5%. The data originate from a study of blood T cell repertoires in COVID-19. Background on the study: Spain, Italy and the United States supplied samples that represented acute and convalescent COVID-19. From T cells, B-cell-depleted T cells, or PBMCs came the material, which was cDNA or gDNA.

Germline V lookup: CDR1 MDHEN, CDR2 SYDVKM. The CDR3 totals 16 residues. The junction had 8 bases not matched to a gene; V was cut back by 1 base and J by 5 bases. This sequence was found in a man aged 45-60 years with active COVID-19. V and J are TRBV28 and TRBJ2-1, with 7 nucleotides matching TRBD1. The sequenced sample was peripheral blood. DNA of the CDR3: TGTGCCAGCAGTTTATTAAAGGGGGCGAAGAACAATGAGCAGTTCTTC. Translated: CASSLLKGAKNNEQFF. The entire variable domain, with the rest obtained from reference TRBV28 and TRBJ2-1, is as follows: DVKVTQSSRYLVKRTGEKVFLECVQDMDHENMFWYRQDPGLGLRLIYFSYDVKMKEKGDIPEGYSVSREKKERFSLILESASTNQTSMYLCASSLLKGAKNNEQFFGPGTRLTVL.